The rows below give T cell receptor beta chains drawn from one sample of a study of blood T cell repertoires in COVID-19. TCRdb's copy holds only in-frame clones and misses some; the assay was immunoSEQ multiplex PCR. The sample yields about 490,000 clones, approximately 83% seen once. The specimen sequenced was peripheral blood. The receptors were gathered from a human donor in a cohort sampled during active COVID-19. The CDR3 runs from the conserved cysteine through the conserved F or W. The order of the fields is J gene, D gene, V gene, clone size, CDR3 DNA, CDR3 protein. The D gene is left open where the match is weak. Size is omitted from some rows. Given values are once, few, many or a class for expanded clones.

>TRBJ2-6|-|TRBV7-2|-
TGTGCCAGCAGCTTGGGACTCTCTGGGGCCAACGTCCTGACTTTC
CASSLGLSGANVLTF
>TRBJ2-1|-|TRBV7-2|-
TGTGCCAGCAGCCTCGCTAGTTCCTACAATGAGCAGTTCTTC
CASSLASSYNEQFF
>TRBJ2-1|TRBD2|TRBV5-1|-
TGCGCCAGCAGCGCGAGCCTAGCGGGAGGGCTCATCAATGAGCAGTTCTTC
CASSASLAGGLINEQFF
>TRBJ1-4|-|TRBV28|-
TGTGCCAGCAGTTTAGGGCAAAGTTTTAATGAAAAACTGTTTTTT
CASSLGQSFNEKLFF
>TRBJ2-2|-|TRBV5-1|once
TGCGCCAGCAGCGCGGCCGGGGAGCTGTTTTTT
CASSAAGELFF
>TRBJ1-5|-|TRBV28|-
TGTGCCAGCAGTACTCCGGACAGTTCCCAGCATTTT
CASSTPDSSQHF
>TRBJ2-2|-|TRBV9|-
TGTGCCAGCAGCGTATTCGGTGTACCTGGTACCGGGGAGCTGTTTTTT
CASSVFGVPGTGELFF
>TRBJ1-2|-|TRBV9|-
TGTGCCAGCAGCGTTGGATGGGCGAGTGGCTACACCTTC
CASSVGWASGYTF
>TRBJ1-5|-|TRBV2|-
TGTGCCAGCAGGGGGGAGGGGCGGAAGCCCCAGCATTTT
CASRGEGRKPQHF
>TRBJ1-2|TRBD1|TRBV7-8|-
TGTGCCAGCAGCTTAGGCAGGGGGGCTGCTTATGGCTACACCTTC
CASSLGRGAAYGYTF
>TRBJ2-7|TRBD2|TRBV28|-
TGTGCCAGCAGTTTGATCCCGGGACTAGCCTCACCAGGGCAGTACTTC
CASSLIPGLASPGQYF
>TRBJ2-3|-|TRBV9|-
TGTGCCAGCAGCCGCCAGGGAGGTGCAGATACGCAGTATTTT
CASSRQGGADTQYF
>TRBJ1-3|-|TRBV9|-
TGTGCCAGCACCCCGACAGGTATTGGAAACACCATATATTTT
CASTPTGIGNTIYF
>TRBJ1-2|-|TRBV6-6|few
TGTGCCAGCAGTTACCAGGGTTACCATGGCTACACCTTC
CASSYQGYHGYTF
>TRBJ1-1|-|TRBV6-5|-
TGTGCCAGCAGGGTTGCAGGGTACCCTGAAGCTTTCTTT
CASRVAGYPEAFF
>TRBJ2-1|TRBD2|TRBV5-6|-
TGTGCCAGCAGCTTGGGGAATAGCGGGGGAGGAATCAATGAGCAGTTCTTC
CASSLGNSGGGINEQFF
>TRBJ1-1|-|TRBV23-1|-
TGCGCCAGCAGTCACCGGAAACGGGGGGGGCAAACTGAAGCTTTCTTT
CASSHRKRGGQTEAFF
>TRBJ2-7|-|TRBV5-6|once
TGTGCCAGCAGCCCCGGGACACTCTCCTACGAGCAGTACTTC
CASSPGTLSYEQYF
>TRBJ1-2|-|TRBV3-1/TRBV3-2|-
TGTGCCAACAGCCAAGACGGGAACTATGGCTACACCTTC
CANSQDGNYGYTF
>TRBJ1-4|TRBD1|TRBV5-1|-
TGCGCCAGCAGCGGGGGACAGGGGGCCGATAAACTGTTTTTT
CASSGGQGADKLFF
>TRBJ1-4|-|TRBV28|-
TGTGCCAGCAGCCGTGCAACTAATGAAAAACTGTTTTTT
CASSRATNEKLFF
>TRBJ2-5|TRBD2|TRBV2|many
TGTGCCAGCAGTGGCCGACTAGCGGGAGCTGGAGAGACCCAGTACTTC
CASSGRLAGAGETQYF
>TRBJ2-7|TRBD1|TRBV28|few
TGTGCCAGCAGCGTTGTAGGACAGGGTCTAAACGAGCAGTACTTC
CASSVVGQGLNEQYF
>TRBJ1-4|TRBD1|TRBV7-9|once
TGTGCCAGCAGAACAGGGGGCGAAGAAAAACTGTTTTTT
CASRTGGEEKLFF
>TRBJ1-6|-|TRBV28|-
TGTGCCAGCAGTTTCGCAGGGCCTAATTCACCCCTCCACTTT
CASSFAGPNSPLHF
>TRBJ2-7|TRBD2|TRBV5-6|few
TGTGCCAGTAAAGCGGGAGTTCACTACGAGCAGTACTTC
CASKAGVHYEQYF
>TRBJ2-7|-|TRBV4-3|-
TGCGCCAGCAGCCAAGTTGTTAACGGTTACTACGAGCAGTACTTC
CASSQVVNGYYEQYF
>TRBJ2-1|TRBD1|TRBV19|few
TGTGCCACCGGGGGGACAGGGCGATACAATGAGCAGTTCTTC
CATGGTGRYNEQFF
>TRBJ2-1|TRBD1|TRBV19|-
TGTGCCAGTAGCGGACAGGGGGTCCCCAATGAGCAGTTCTTC
CASSGQGVPNEQFF